Following are 11 T cell receptor beta chains from one sample sequenced in a study of T cell clonality in common variable immunodeficiency. Sequenced by immunoSEQ multiplex PCR; TCRdb stores in-frame clones only, minus some. This sample has tens of thousands of clones, each found more than once. Sequencing was done on a sample of peripheral blood mononuclear cells. The receptors come from a person aged 18 to 70 in good health.

Ten or more counts support this clone. The read falls 3 residues short of the CDR3 end, and the missing part is taken from the germline J gene. The gene calls are TRBV12-3 or TRBV12-4 and TRBJ1-2; a possible D gene is TRBD1 (5 bases). V was shortened by 7 bases and J by 2 bases, with 14 bases between the two germline ends. This CDR3 has 14 amino acids. Incomplete CDR3 DNA: TGTGCCAGCAAGGCAGGGTCGAGAAACTATGGC. Its protein product is CASKAGSRNYG. The complete CDR3 protein is CASKAGSRNYGYTF.

Many counts were recorded for this clone. Coverage ceases 3 residues before the CDR3 finishes, and the germline J gene fills in the end. The genes are TRBV10-3 and TRBJ1-1; D is unresolved. The V and J ends lost 7 bases and 2 bases respectively, with 5 bases between them. The length of the CDR3 is 11 residues. Germline loops: CDR1 ENHRY, CDR2 SYGVKD. The CDR3 bases that were read are TGTGCCATCATTACAAACACTGAA. Translation gives CAIITNTE. The complete CDR3 protein is CAIITNTEAFF.

This clone was seen many times. Read data end 3 residues before the CDR3 end; the end is taken from the germline J gene. J is TRBJ2-2 and V is TRBV30; 7 bases fit TRBD1. Looked up from germline, CDR1 is GTSNPN and CDR2 is SVGIG (reference sequence). This CDR3 is built from 14 residues. V was clipped by 3 bases and J by 1 base; unmatched bases: 2. This CDR3 is CAWRDRLNTGELFF. The sequenced part of the CDR3 DNA is TGTGCCTGGAGGGACAGGCTGAACACCGGGGAG.

This clone was counted only a few times. Read coverage stops 3 residues before the CDR3 terminus; the germline J gene supplies the remainder. The rearrangement links TRBV19 to TRBJ1-6; no reliable D call. The length of the CDR3 is 14 residues. V lost 3 bases, J lost 12 bases, and 15 bases lay in between. Germline assignment: CDR1 LNHDA and CDR2 SQIVND (reference sequence). Here the CDR3 reads CASSMGPAPIPLHF. The sequenced CDR3 bases are TGTGCCAGTAGTATGGGCCCCGCGCCCATACCC.

This clone was found many times. The CDR3 goes on 3 residues after the read ends, and that part is filled in from the germline J gene. The gene calls are TRBV7-9 and TRBJ2-1, with 9 bases fitting TRBD2. Germline CDR1 SEHNR, CDR2 FQNEAQ (reference sequence). V lost 5 bases, J lost 3 bases, and 5 bases stayed unmatched. There are 15 residues in the CDR3. CDR3 DNA (partial): TGTGCCAGCAGCCTCGAGCGGGGGGTCTACAATGAG. Its translation: CASSLERGVYNE. In full, the CDR3 is CASSLERGVYNEQFF.

This clone was observed at least ten times. The CDR3 sequence: CASSLGEGLTYEQYF. Partial CDR3 DNA: TGTGCCAGCAGCTTAGGCGAGGGGCTGACCTACGAG. The chain has TRBV7-2 and TRBJ2-7; either TRBD1 or TRBD2 may supply D (5 bases each). Coverage ceases 3 residues before the CDR3 finishes, and the germline J gene fills in the end. The CDR3 runs to 15 residues. From germline, CDR1 is SGHTA and CDR2 FQGNSA. The V and J ends lost 1 base and 2 bases respectively, with 12 bases between them.

Details on this clone: Read sequence stops 3 residues before the CDR3 end, and the germline J gene provides the missing end. The chain carries TRBV5-6 and TRBJ2-2, with 9 bases fitting TRBD1. From germline, CDR1 is SGHDT and CDR2 YYEEEE. The CDR3 has 14 amino acids. The CDR3 region is CASSLWRSDRGLFF. CDR3 DNA (partial): TGTGCCAGCAGCTTGTGGCGCTCGGACAGGGGG.

This clone turned up a few times. The read ends 3 residues early relative to the CDR3; the germline J gene fills the gap. V and J are TRBV2 and TRBJ1-2; TRBD1 matches at 8 bases. The junction had 2 bases not matched to a gene; V was cut back by 5 bases and J by 3 bases. Germline V gives CDR1 SNHLY, CDR2 FYNNEI. This CDR3 has 13 residues. CDR3 protein: CASSPDRDYGYTF. CDR3 bases read: TGTGCCAGCAGTCCGGACAGGGACTATGGC. Full variable domain (missing parts from reference TRBV2 and TRBJ1-2): EPEVTQTPSHQVTQMGQEVILRCVPISNHLYFYWYRQILGQKVEFLVSFYNNEISEKSEIFDDQFSVERPDGSNFTLKIRSTKLEDSAMYFCASSPDRDYGYTFGSGTRLTVV.

The table lists this clone with many counts. The read stops 3 residues short of the end of the CDR3; the missing end is completed from the germline J gene. The chain is built from TRBV4-2 and TRBJ2-6; the D is unclear. Trimming stripped 0 bases from V and 0 bases from J, with 12 bases between. Germline V gene sequence: CDR1 LGHNA, CDR2 YNFKEQ. The CDR3 covers 18 residues. Partial CDR3 DNA: TGTGCCAGCAGCCAAGATGGTAGTGCCGCCTCTGGGGCCAACGTC. It codes for CASSQDGSAASGANV. The whole CDR3 protein is CASSQDGSAASGANVLTF.

Ten or more counts support this clone. Coverage ceases 3 residues before the CDR3 finishes, and the germline J gene fills in the end. The chain employs TRBV19 and TRBJ1-5; TRBD1 aligns across 7 bases. The CDR3 is 16 amino acids. The germline gives CDR1 LNHDA, CDR2 SQIVND (reference sequence). J was trimmed by 0 bases and V by 1 base; bases with no gene match: 3. The CDR3 loop reads CASSIGQGHSNQPQHF. The part of the CDR3 DNA that was read is TGTGCCAGTAGTATAGGACAGGGCCATAGCAATCAGCCC.

This clone was counted a few times. CDR3 sequence: CAWAAGPGGQPQYF. Partial CDR3 DNA: TGTGCCTGGGCGGCGGGCCCGGGGGGTCAGCCG. The V gene is TRBV30, the J gene TRBJ2-3; 7 bases align to TRBD2. With the read ending 3 residues before the CDR3 end, the germline J gene is used to fill in that end. Per germline, CDR1 GTSNPN and CDR2 SVGIG (reference sequence). The CDR3 runs to 14 residues. Based on the CDR3 plus reference TRBV30 and TRBJ2-3, the full variable domain is SQTIHQWPATLVQPVGSPLSLECTVEGTSNPNLYWYRQAAGRGLQLLFYSVGIGQISSEVPQNLSASRPQDRQFILSSKKLLLSDSGFYLCAWAAGPGGQPQYFGPGTRLTVL.